This T cell receptor (beta chain) was found in a study of T cell responses to AZD1222 COVID-19 vaccine. Overall study results and limits: The study found Spike-specific TCR breadth and depth rose after two AZD1222 doses. Baseline serology detected seropositivity in only six AZD1222 recipients. Along spike, vaccine-associated CD4 TCRs were found throughout, with dominance at 160-218 and 743-854.

V lost 6 bases, J lost 4 bases, and 4 bases stayed unmatched. The CDR3 sequence is 14 residues long. Germline V gene sequence: CDR1 LNHDA, CDR2 SQIVND (reference sequence). The repertoire was sequenced with immunoSEQ multiplex PCR; TCRdb's copy has only in-frame clones and lacks some. The repertoire consists of about 110,000 clones, with roughly 88% occurring once and the leading ten covering 7.5% to 9%. Of note for this clone: What it binds is not known.

This material consisted of peripheral blood, taken 28 days after the second AZD1222 dose. V usage is TRBV19 and J usage is TRBJ2-3, with 10 bases identical to TRBD2. The source of this sequence is an adult who received the AZD1222 COVID-19 vaccine. CDR3 region: CASRSGGASDTQYF. DNA of the CDR3: TGTGCCAGTAGAAGCGGGGGGGCCTCAGATACGCAGTATTTT. The full variable domain, in which reference TRBV19 and TRBJ2-3 provide the parts outside the CDR3, is DGGITQSPKYLFRKEGQNVTLSCEQNLNHDAMYWYRQDPGQGLRLIYYSQIVNDFQKGDIAEGYSVSREKKESFPLTVTSAQKNPTAFYLCASRSGGASDTQYFGPGTRLTVL.